This is a list of T cell receptor beta chains from one sample in a study of CD8 T cells in ankylosing spondylitis. TCRdb itself ran the 5' RACE reads through MiXCR, one entry per CDR3 protein. Altogether approximately 400,000 distinct CDR3 sequences are present, about 24% being singletons, with the ten largest covering approximately 1%. The sample comprised blood, either unsorted or a sorted T cell fraction (not recorded which). These TCRs come from a male donor with ankylosing spondylitis. The CDR3 runs from the conserved cysteine through the conserved F or W. The D gene is left open where the match is weak. The size of a clone is reported for some rows only, either as once, few or many, or as a class for expanded clones.

size: -
length: 14
V: TRBV7-2
D: TRBD1
J: TRBJ1-1
CDR3: CASSLGGQRTEAFF
DNA: TGTGCCAGCAGCTTAGGGGGACAGCGCACTGAAGCTTTCTTT

size: many
length: 15
V: TRBV7-9
D: TRBD1
J: TRBJ2-3
CDR3: CASSLDRAQRDTQYF
DNA: TGTGCCAGCAGCTTGGACAGGGCCCAGCGGGATACGCAGTATTTT

size: -
length: 15
V: TRBV18
D: TRBD2
J: TRBJ2-1
CDR3: CASSPGTSGPTEQFF
DNA: TGTGCCAGCTCACCCGGGACTAGCGGCCCCACGGAGCAGTTCTTC

size: -
length: 14
V: TRBV19
D: -
J: TRBJ1-5
CDR3: CASSQGSDNQPQHF
DNA: TGTGCCAGTAGTCAAGGGTCTGACAATCAGCCCCAGCATTTT

size: -
length: 15
V: TRBV7-2
D: -
J: TRBJ2-7
CDR3: CASSIRVLDSYEQYF
DNA: TGTGCCAGCAGCATCAGGGTTTTAGACTCCTACGAGCAGTACTTC

size: few
length: 13
V: TRBV19
D: -
J: TRBJ1-1
CDR3: CATHRGVSTEAFF
DNA: TGTGCCACACACCGCGGGGTGAGCACTGAAGCTTTCTTT

size: few
length: 14
V: TRBV20-1
D: TRBD2
J: TRBJ2-3
CDR3: CSARVGKREGRLYF
DNA: TGCAGTGCTAGAGTGGGAAAGCGGGAGGGCCGGTTGTATTTT

size: -
length: 15
V: TRBV18
D: TRBD1
J: TRBJ1-5
CDR3: CASSARQGNYQPQHF
DNA: TGTGCCAGCTCCGCGCGACAGGGGAATTATCAGCCCCAGCATTTT

size: -
length: 14
V: TRBV5-1
D: TRBD1
J: TRBJ1-2
CDR3: CASSSTGGDYGYTF
DNA: TGCGCCAGCAGCTCCACAGGGGGCGACTATGGCTACACCTTC

size: few
length: 15
V: TRBV10-3
D: -
J: TRBJ2-2
CDR3: CAISEPPTNPGELFF
DNA: TGTGCCATCAGTGAGCCCCCTACTAATCCCGGGGAGCTGTTTTTT